The rows below give T cell receptor beta chains drawn from one sample of a study of Ad26.COV2.S vaccination and SARS-CoV-2 variants. The repertoire was sequenced with immunoSEQ multiplex PCR; TCRdb's copy has only in-frame clones and lacks some. In the table there are about 680,000 clones, about 90% of which are singletons. The source was peripheral blood, collected in a trial of Ad26.COV2.S vaccine versus placebo. The receptor set was obtained from a person between 18 and 65 years old who received the Ad26.COV2.S COVID-19 vaccine or a placebo. CDR3s include the opening cysteine and the closing phenylalanine or tryptophan. D genes are given only for firm matches. Only some rows state a clone size, as once, few, many or a class for expanded clones.

.,TRBJ2-7,TRBV30,TRBD1,TGTGCCTGGACCCCCGACAGGGAGAGCTCCTACGAGCAGTACTTC,CAWTPDRESSYEQYF
.,TRBJ2-5,TRBV3-1/TRBV3-2,TRBD1,TGTGCCAGCAGCCAAGATGGGACAGGGGGCTGGGGGGAGACCCAGTACTTC,CASSQDGTGGWGETQYF
.,TRBJ2-7,TRBV6-6,TRBD2,TGTGCCAGCAGTTCGGGGTCCAGCGGGACTGGTGAGCAGTACTTC,CASSSGSSGTGEQYF
.,TRBJ1-5,TRBV27,.,TGTGCCAGCAGTTTGAGTATTCTAAATCAGCCCCAGCATTTT,CASSLSILNQPQHF
.,TRBJ1-6,TRBV10-1,TRBD1,TGCGCCAGCGGGGACAGGGGGCAACCCCTCCACTTT,CASGDRGQPLHF
.,TRBJ2-3,TRBV19,.,TGTGCCAGTTTTGACGGGGGTAGCACAGATACGCAGTATTTT,CASFDGGSTDTQYF
.,TRBJ2-4,TRBV2,.,TGTGCCAGCAGCGGGGGCGAGCTTCGCATTCAGTACTTC,CASSGGELRIQYF
.,TRBJ1-5,TRBV19,.,TGTGCCAGTAGTATCCGACAGAATAGCAATCAGCCCCAGCATTTT,CASSIRQNSNQPQHF
.,TRBJ2-1,TRBV6-5,.,TGTGCCAGCAGTTACTCGCGGAGCTCCTACAATGAGCAGTTCTTC,CASSYSRSSYNEQFF
.,TRBJ2-6,TRBV7-3,TRBD1,TGTGCCAGCAGCTGGCCGGGACAGACCGGCTCTGGGGCCAACGTCCTGACTTTC,CASSWPGQTGSGANVLTF
.,TRBJ1-5,TRBV30,.,TGTGCCTGGAGTGGGGGGAACCAGCCCCAGCATTTT,CAWSGGNQPQHF
.,TRBJ2-7,TRBV5-1,TRBD2,TGCGCCAGCAGCTTAGGGACAGGAGGATCTAGCGGGAGTATCCTCCCCTACGAGCAGTACTTC,CASSLGTGGSSGSILPYEQYF
once,TRBJ1-1,TRBV29-1,.,TGCAGCGTTGCTGTGGGGGTGAACACTGAAGCTTTCTTT,CSVAVGVNTEAFF
.,TRBJ2-7,TRBV7-9,.,TGTGCCAGCAGCTTAGCGTGGGGTTCCCACGAGCAGTACTTC,CASSLAWGSHEQYF
.,TRBJ2-7,TRBV11-1,.,TGTGCCAGCAGCTTGAGGGGTACCTACGAGCAGTACTTC,CASSLRGTYEQYF
.,TRBJ1-6,TRBV27,.,TGTGCCAGCAGTTTGTCTGGGCCGGAGAGCTCCTATAATTCACCCCTCCACTTT,CASSLSGPESSYNSPLHF
.,TRBJ2-3,TRBV2,.,TGTGCCAGCAGTGAAGCGCGGCGCACAGATACGCAGTATTTT,CASSEARRTDTQYF
.,TRBJ1-6,TRBV19,TRBD1,TGTGCCAGTAGTCAGGGGGCGCGGGGGAATTCACCCCTCCACTTT,CASSQGARGNSPLHF
.,TRBJ2-3,TRBV21-1,.,TGTGCCAGCAGCCCCAGGGGGGCCAGGACAGATACGCAGTATTTT,CASSPRGARTDTQYF
.,TRBJ2-7,TRBV7-9,.,TGTGCCAGCAGCTTGTTCCCTTTACAGGACCGATCCTACGAGCAGTACTTC,CASSLFPLQDRSYEQYF
few,TRBJ1-6,TRBV6-5,TRBD1,TGTGCCAGCAGTCGACAGGGAGTCTATAATTCACCCCTCCACTTT,CASSRQGVYNSPLHF
.,TRBJ1-3,TRBV27,.,TGTGCCAGCAGTTCAGGGAGCTCTGGAAACACCATATATTTT,CASSSGSSGNTIYF
.,TRBJ2-7,TRBV5-4,TRBD2,TGTGCCAGCAGCTTGGGGGGCGCGGGGGGCCTAAACGAGCAGTACTTC,CASSLGGAGGLNEQYF
.,TRBJ2-6,TRBV29-1,.,TGCAGCGAGGAGGGACGCTTCTCTGGGGCCAACGTCCTGACTTTC,CSEEGRFSGANVLTF
.,TRBJ1-2,TRBV5-5,.,TGTGCCAGCAGCTTGGCAGGGAACTATGGCTACACCTTC,CASSLAGNYGYTF
.,TRBJ2-5,TRBV5-4,.,TGTGCCAGCAGCTTTAGAACGGACCAAGAGACCCAGTACTTC,CASSFRTDQETQYF
.,TRBJ1-4,TRBV5-5,.,TGTGCCAGCAGCCCTGACAGCAATGAAAAACTGTTTTTT,CASSPDSNEKLFF
.,TRBJ2-1,TRBV18,TRBD2,TGTGCCAGCTCACCGACTAGCGGGATTTACAATGAGCAGTTCTTC,CASSPTSGIYNEQFF
.,TRBJ2-7,TRBV4-1,.,TGCGCCAGCAGCCAAGGCCGTCGGAATGAGCAGTACTTC,CASSQGRRNEQYF
.,TRBJ2-2,TRBV5-5,.,TGTGCCAGCAGCCCGTTGGTCTACACCGGGGAGCTGTTTTTT,CASSPLVYTGELFF
.,TRBJ1-2,TRBV4-3,.,TGCGCCAGCAGCCAAGAGTGGGGTCTCAACGGCTACACCTTC,CASSQEWGLNGYTF
.,TRBJ1-1,TRBV18,.,TGTGCCAGCTCACCAGGGGGGAACACTGAAGCTTTCTTT,CASSPGGNTEAFF
.,TRBJ2-3,TRBV6-4,.,TGTGCCAGCAGTGAGCGGGGCGGCACAGATACGCAGTATTTT,CASSERGGTDTQYF
.,TRBJ1-2,TRBV19,.,TGTGCCAGTAGCCCCCTCCGGTTCGAGGGTTCTAACTATGGCTACACCTTC,CASSPLRFEGSNYGYTF
once,TRBJ2-3,TRBV11-3,TRBD2,TGTGCCAGCAGCTTAACTAGCGGGGGACGCTATACGCAGTATTTT,CASSLTSGGRYTQYF
.,TRBJ2-1,TRBV18,TRBD1,TGTGCCAGCTCACCAGGACAGGGGAATGAGCAGTTCTTC,CASSPGQGNEQFF
.,TRBJ2-1,TRBV19,.,TGTGCCAGTAGTTCGGGGACCTTAGGGAATGAGCAGTTCTTC,CASSSGTLGNEQFF
.,TRBJ1-5,TRBV6-6,.,TGTGCCAGCAGTTACGACAGTAGCAATCAGCCCCAGCATTTT,CASSYDSSNQPQHF
.,TRBJ1-2,TRBV6-5,TRBD1,TGTGCCAGCAGTCCGTACAGGGGAGAGTATGGCTACACCTTC,CASSPYRGEYGYTF
.,TRBJ1-3,TRBV5-1,.,TGCGCCAGCAGCCCGGGACCGACAGACTCTGGAAACACCATATATTTT,CASSPGPTDSGNTIYF
.,TRBJ1-5,TRBV6-5,.,TGTGCCAGCAGTCCCACACGTAGCAATCAGCCCCAGCATTTT,CASSPTRSNQPQHF
once,TRBJ2-5,TRBV7-8,TRBD2,TGTGCCAGCAGCTTCACGGGAGGGGAGACCCAGTACTTC,CASSFTGGETQYF
.,TRBJ2-3,TRBV5-1,.,TGCGCCAGCAGCTTGGGAGCAGGGTCCCTTCAGGATACGCAGTATTTT,CASSLGAGSLQDTQYF
once,TRBJ1-2,TRBV4-1,.,TGCGCCAGCAGCCAATTTTGGGTTAACTATGGCTACACCTTC,CASSQFWVNYGYTF
.,TRBJ1-2,TRBV5-1,.,TGCGCCAGCAGCTTTTATGGGGATGGCTACACCTTC,CASSFYGDGYTF
.,TRBJ2-7,TRBV7-2,TRBD2,TGTGCCAGCAGCTTAGTGGCGGGAGTATCAGAAGAGCAGTACTTC,CASSLVAGVSEEQYF
.,TRBJ2-3,TRBV19,TRBD2,TGTGCCAGTAACGCCCCTAGCGGGGGCCCAGATACGCAGTATTTT,CASNAPSGGPDTQYF
.,TRBJ2-3,TRBV12-5,.,TGTGCTAGTGGTTTGGTACTTGGTGGGCCCCCAGATACGCAGTATTTT,CASGLVLGGPPDTQYF
many,TRBJ2-2,TRBV10-1,TRBD2,TGCGCCAGCAGTGAGCGGGGGGGCCCCGGGGAGCTGTTTTTT,CASSERGGPGELFF
once,TRBJ1-6,TRBV4-3,.,TGCGCCAGCAGCCAAGATGAACAGGGAAGACCCCTCCACTTT,CASSQDEQGRPLHF
.,TRBJ2-1,TRBV7-6,.,TGTGCCAGCAGCCCACCGGGGCCATTAGATGAGCAGTTCTTC,CASSPPGPLDEQFF
.,TRBJ2-7,TRBV5-1,TRBD1,TGCGCCAGCAGCTTGGGGACAGGGGAAAACTACGAGCAGTACTTC,CASSLGTGENYEQYF
.,TRBJ2-7,TRBV5-1,.,TGCGCCAGCAGCTTGTCTACAGGGAACGACGAGCAGTACTTC,CASSLSTGNDEQYF